Listed here are 3 T cell receptor beta chains from one sample, sequenced in a study of cytomegalovirus exposure and HLA in healthy donors. Researchers ran the PCR with 60 Vbeta and 13 Jbeta primers. TCRdb's copy holds only in-frame clones and misses some; the assay was immunoSEQ multiplex PCR. The sample holds roughly 120,000 clones, around 78% seen once. The sequencing sample was made of PBMCs. The origin of the receptors is a man in his sixties in good health and CMV-seropositive.

This sequence joins TRBV28 and TRBJ1-2; perhaps TRBD1 as D (6 bases). The CDR3 contains 13 residues. The ends were cut back, 4 bases at V and 8 bases at J, with 14 bases in the middle. Per germline, CDR1 MDHEN and CDR2 SYDVKM. CDR3: CASSYQGREGYTF. Written as DNA, the CDR3 is TGTGCCAGCAGTTACCAGGGGCGCGAAGGCTACACCTTC.

The chain joins TRBV5-1 to TRBJ1-4; 8 positions agree with TRBD1. This CDR3 has 17 amino acids. After removal of 0 bases from V and 3 bases from J, the junction contained 7 bases not matched to a gene. CDR1 and CDR2 (germline): SGHRS, YFSETQ. CDR3 protein: CASSLATGGDPNEKLFF. In nucleotides, the CDR3 is TGCGCCAGCAGCTTGGCCACAGGGGGAGACCCTAATGAAAAACTGTTTTTT.

V and J are TRBV25-1 and TRBJ1-2; D may be TRBD1 (5 bases). Per the germline V gene, CDR1 is MGHDK and CDR2 is SYGVNS. V lost 3 bases and J 7 bases, leaving 21 bases between the germline ends. This CDR3 region has 16 residues. CDR3 bases: TGTGCCAGCAGTGAGGTTCGCGCAGGGCGATACTCTGGCTACACCTTC. Translation: CASSEVRAGRYSGYTF.